A single sample gave rise to the 29 T cell receptor beta chains below, sequenced in a study of T cell repertoires in cytomegalovirus infection. Their cognate antigens are unknown. TCRdb re-called the reads with MiXCR, one entry per CDR3 protein. The data show roughly 860,000 distinct CDR3 sequences, less than 35% seen once. The source material was cultured CD8+ T cells from PBMCs, sampled from culture after CMV antigen stimulation. Source of these receptors: a human donor in good health (CMV status not recorded). Some clones in this sample may be carry-over from other donors' samples.

The rearrangement joins TRBV10-3 to TRBJ2-3; 9 bases fit TRBD1. V was pared by 0 bases and J by 4 bases, with 5 bases of the junction left unmatched. Germline CDR1 ENHRY, CDR2 SYGVKD. The CDR3 has 16 residues. CDR3 loop: CAISESTGGESDTQYF. For the CDR3, the DNA is TGTGCCATCAGTGAGTCAACAGGGGGCGAGTCAGATACGCAGTATTTT.

The V and J genes are TRBV4-1 and TRBJ1-1, with 8 bases that match TRBD1. CDR1 is MGHRA, CDR2 YSYEKL, per germline. Trimming cost V 6 bases and J 5 bases; bases outside gene matches: 8. The CDR3 loop spans 14 amino acids. CDR3 bases: TGCGCCAGCAGTCGCACAGGGGGAGAAACTGAAGCTTTCTTT. This sequence encodes CASSRTGGETEAFF.

The chain is built from TRBV14 and TRBJ2-3; D uncertain. Trimming cost V 4 bases and J 2 bases, with 13 bases left between them. Germline V gene data show CDR1 as SGHDN and CDR2 as FVKESK. The CDR3 consists of 15 residues. The CDR3 DNA reads as TGTGCCAGCAGCCTCCAAAGAACTTTCACAGATACGCAGTATTTT. Translating gives CASSLQRTFTDTQYF.

This clonotype was seen more than once but under ten times. This chain uses TRBV29-1 with TRBJ2-3; tentatively, D is TRBD2 (5 bases). Trimming shortened V by 5 bases and J by 5 bases, and 29 bases separated the two germline ends. The germline V gene has CDR1 SQVTM and CDR2 ANQGSEA. The CDR3 is 18 residues long. CDR3 region: CSVLKEPQRRLLEDTQYF. As DNA, the CDR3 is TGCAGCGTTCTGAAGGAACCGCAGCGGAGACTTCTTGAAGATACGCAGTATTTT.

This clonotype was detected many times. The chain combines TRBV7-2 with TRBJ2-1; 8 nucleotides agree with TRBD2. The CDR3 covers 14 residues. The V gene's germline CDR1 is SGHTA and CDR2 FQGNSA. Unmatched junction bases numbered 7, after V lost 8 bases and J lost 4 bases. CDR3 loop: CASLTSGFYNEQFF. The DNA for the CDR3 is TGTGCCAGCCTAACTAGCGGATTTTACAATGAGCAGTTCTTC.

The chain is built from TRBV9 and TRBJ1-2; D is uncertain. This CDR3 contains 16 residues. Trimming stripped 0 bases from V and 0 bases from J, with 12 bases between. The germline V gene encodes CDR1 SGDLS and CDR2 YYNGEE. The CDR3 reads CASSVALSAPNYGYTF. The CDR3 bases are TGTGCCAGCAGCGTAGCTTTAAGCGCTCCTAACTATGGCTACACCTTC.

The CDR3 here is CSARDQVAESTDTQYF. The CDR3 coding sequence is TGCAGTGCTAGGGATCAAGTAGCGGAGAGCACAGATACGCAGTATTTT. J is TRBJ2-3 and V is TRBV20-1; a weak D match, TRBD2 (6 bases). CDR3 length equals 16 residues. Germline V gene lookup returns CDR1 DFQATT and CDR2 SNEGSKA (reference sequence). Trimming removed 3 bases from V and 0 bases from J, with 16 bases in between.

Concerning this clonotype: A junction end diverges from the germline sequence, so it may reflect a read error. The J gene is TRBJ2-7, the V gene TRBV7-2, with D possibly TRBD2 on 7 matching bases. CDR1 SGHTA and CDR2 FQGNSA come from the germline V gene. The CDR3 has 16 residues. The CDR3 region is CANSAKRDLGGYEQYF. For the CDR3, the DNA is TGTGCCAACAGCGCCAAGCGGGACCTAGGGGGTTACGAGCAGTACTTC.

This clonotype was seen only a few times. The V and J genes are TRBV10-3 and TRBJ2-6, with TRBD2 matching over 9 bases. This CDR3 has 18 residues. Trimming took 7 bases from V and 0 from J; bases not matched to a gene: 10. CDR1 and CDR2 (germline): ENHRY, SYGVKD. The CDR3 here is CAIIGSGGESSGANVLTF. The CDR3 DNA reads TGTGCCATCATAGGTAGCGGGGGTGAAAGCTCTGGGGCCAACGTCCTGACTTTC.

The chain employs TRBV20-1 and TRBJ1-5, with D unresolved. The CDR3 is 14 amino acids. V was clipped by 2 bases and J by 7 bases, with 15 bases between them. Germline lookup yields CDR1 DFQATT and CDR2 SNEGSKA (reference sequence). CDR3 bases: TGCAGTGCTAGATACGGCAGCCTGAGGCAGCCCCAGCATTTT. This translates into CSARYGSLRQPQHF.

V is TRBV28 and J is TRBJ2-1; TRBD1 matches at 8 bases. Trimming took 3 bases from V and 6 from J; bases not matched to a gene: 16. The CDR3 is made up of 18 amino acids. The germline gives CDR1 MDHEN, CDR2 SYDVKM. The CDR3 coding sequence is TGTGCCAGCAGTTTCTCCTGGGAGACAGGGGAGATCCTCAATGAGCAGTTCTTC. It is translated as CASSFSWETGEILNEQFF.

The chain employs TRBV5-6 and TRBJ1-1; D is undetermined. The CDR3 spans 15 residues. Deletions cut 0 bases from V and 0 bases from J, with 9 bases between. Germline V gene data show CDR1 as SGHDT and CDR2 as YYEEEE. CDR3 residues: CASSLGVGLNTEAFF. CDR3 coding DNA: TGTGCCAGCAGCTTGGGTGTCGGGTTGAACACTGAAGCTTTCTTT.

The rearrangement joins TRBV4-1 to TRBJ1-2; 9 positions agree with TRBD1. Unmatched junction bases numbered 5, after V lost 1 base and J lost 8 bases. CDR1 is MGHRA and CDR2 is YSYEKL in the germline V gene. This CDR3 is 14 amino acids long. CDR3 bases: TGCGCCAGCAGCCAAGTACAGGGGGCAAGCGGCTACACCTTC. This gives the protein CASSQVQGASGYTF.

This clonotype was counted many times. This chain uses TRBV7-6 with TRBJ1-6; 9 nucleotides align to TRBD1. The CDR3 totals 15 residues. CDR1 SGHVS and CDR2 FNYEAQ come from the germline V gene. V shed 2 bases and J 5 bases; nucleotides not matched to a gene: 1. CDR3 in DNA: TGTGCCAGCAGCTTATGGACAGGGGATAATTCACCCCTCCACTTT. This encodes CASSLWTGDNSPLHF.

In this sample, this clonotype turned up many times. The CDR3 spells CASSSAWDEQYF. CDR3 DNA: TGTGCCAGCAGTTCCGCATGGGACGAGCAGTACTTC. The chain uses TRBV12-3 or TRBV12-4 and TRBJ2-7, with unresolved D. V lost 4 bases to trimming and J lost 5 bases, with 9 bases between them. The CDR3 contains 12 residues.

The chain has TRBV10-3 and TRBJ1-2; the match to TRBD1 covers 8 bases. The CDR3 is made up of 13 amino acids. With V trimmed by 7 bases and J by 8 bases, 9 bases remained unmatched. The germline CDR1 and CDR2 sequences are ENHRY and SYGVKD. The CDR3 DNA follows: TGTGCCATCACTAACGGACAGGGTCACGGCTACACCTTC. Translated, it gives CAITNGQGHGYTF.

This clonotype showed up just a few times. The chain recombines TRBV6-6 with TRBJ1-5; maybe TRBD1 (6 bases). CDR1 is MNHNY, CDR2 SVGAGI, per germline (reference sequence). Trimming shortened V by 0 bases and J by 0 bases, and 9 bases separated the two germline ends. CDR3 size: 16 residues. The CDR3 nucleotides are TGTGCCAGCAGTTACTCGAGGGGGTCTAGCAATCAGCCCCAGCATTTT. The encoded protein is CASSYSRGSSNQPQHF.

The gene calls are TRBV24-1 and TRBJ2-1, with D possibly matching TRBD1 (6 bases). V lost 2 bases and J lost 8, with 18 bases in between. Per the germline V gene, CDR1 is KGHDR and CDR2 is SFDVKD. The CDR3 runs to 16 residues. CDR3: CATSDWGETGHYEQFF. Written as DNA, the CDR3 is TGTGCCACCAGTGATTGGGGAGAGACAGGACATTATGAGCAGTTCTTC.

The chain combines TRBV11-2 with TRBJ2-1; D is unresolved. The length of the CDR3 is 14 residues. The germline V gene encodes CDR1 SGHAT and CDR2 FQNNGV. Trimming left V 2 bases short and J 3 bases short, with 8 bases between. CDR3 loop: CASSLLTDYNEQFF. CDR3 sequence (DNA): TGTGCCAGCAGCTTACTCACAGACTACAATGAGCAGTTCTTC.

This clonotype was observed many times. The chain uses TRBV7-2 and TRBJ1-6; perhaps TRBD1 as D (6 bases). Trimming left V 1 base short and J 0 bases short, with 10 bases between. CDR3 length: 17 residues. CDR1 SGHTA and CDR2 FQGNSA come from the germline V gene. The CDR3 here is CASSLVTGPSYNSPLHF. CDR3 DNA: TGTGCCAGCAGCTTAGTGACAGGACCCTCCTATAATTCACCCCTCCACTTT.

The chain employs TRBV6-5 and TRBJ2-1, with a possible D match to TRBD1 (5 bases). Germline-derived CDR1 and CDR2 are MNHEY and SVGAGI. This CDR3 is 13 amino acids long. Trimming took off 6 bases at V and 2 bases at J, with 8 bases between the two ends. CDR3 sequence reads: CASRVDTYNEQFF. The CDR3, as DNA: TGTGCCAGCAGAGTGGACACCTACAATGAGCAGTTCTTC.

This rearrangement joins TRBV27 to TRBJ1-5, with D tentatively TRBD1 (6 bases). The germline V gene encodes CDR1 MNHEY and CDR2 SMNVEV (reference sequence). This CDR3 spans 16 amino acids. V gave up 6 bases and J gave up 2 bases, with 17 bases separating them. CDR3 loop: CASSLQGELGNQPQHF. CDR3 bases: TGTGCCAGCAGCCTACAGGGCGAGTTGGGCAATCAGCCCCAGCATTTT.

V usage is TRBV7-9 and J usage is TRBJ2-2; unclear D gene. CDR1 and CDR2 (germline): SEHNR, FQNEAQ (reference sequence). Trimming left V 4 bases short and J 0 bases short, with 15 bases between. This CDR3 is 17 amino acids long. The CDR3, as DNA: TGTGCCAGCAGCTACTTGCGAAGAGCCGCGAACACCGGGGAGCTGTTTTTT. It yields the protein CASSYLRRAANTGELFF.

The rearrangement uses TRBV27 and TRBJ1-6; D perhaps matches TRBD1 (6 bases). CDR1 is MNHEY and CDR2 is SMNVEV in the germline V gene (reference sequence). Trimming cost V 1 base and J 9 bases, with 16 bases left between them. CDR3 size: 16 residues. In nucleotides, the CDR3 is TGTGCCAGCAGTTTATTTCCCGGGGAGGGGGTTTCACCCCTCCACTTT. This gives the protein CASSLFPGEGVSPLHF.

This clonotype was detected a few times. This chain uses TRBV10-3 with TRBJ1-2; TRBD1 might be the D (6 bases). The CDR3 runs to 11 residues. CDR1 is ENHRY, CDR2 SYGVKD, per germline. The V end was cut by 7 bases, the J end by 8 bases, with 11 bases between. For the CDR3, the DNA is TGTGCCATCAAGGGGGTTGACGGCTACACCTTC. It codes for CAIKGVDGYTF.

The CDR3 loop is CASSFPRTGNGNEQFF. The DNA for the CDR3 is TGTGCCAGCAGCTTCCCGAGGACAGGCAACGGGAATGAGCAGTTCTTC. The chain carries TRBV9 and TRBJ2-1; TRBD1 matches 7 bases. This CDR3 spans 16 amino acids. Germline CDR1 is SGDLS and CDR2 is YYNGEE. J gave up 7 bases and V 4 bases, and 14 bases lay outside the gene matches.

The chain has TRBV4-1 and TRBJ1-1; D is unclear. Germline assignment: CDR1 MGHRA and CDR2 YSYEKL. V shed 2 bases and J shed 4 bases, with 8 bases lying between them. This CDR3 contains 13 residues. Written as DNA, the CDR3 is TGCGCCAGCAGCCAAAGTAGTCTCACTGAAGCTTTCTTT. Its translation: CASSQSSLTEAFF.

The V gene is TRBV28, the J gene TRBJ1-6, with unresolved D. Trimming took off 6 bases at V and 9 bases at J, with 9 bases between the two ends. The length of the CDR3 is 12 residues. Germline-derived CDR1 and CDR2 are MDHEN and SYDVKM. CDR3 nucleotide sequence: TGTGCCAGCAGCCCGTGGGGTTCACCCCTCCACTTT. Protein product: CASSPWGSPLHF.

This clonotype has a single count. This chain connects TRBV11-2 to TRBJ2-5, with unresolved D. Germline loops: CDR1 SGHAT, CDR2 FQNNGV. The CDR3 runs 11 residues. V was shortened by 1 base and J by 9 bases, with 6 bases between the two germline ends. This CDR3 reads CASSLVGAQYF. CDR3 coding DNA: TGTGCCAGCAGCTTAGTGGGTGCCCAGTACTTC.